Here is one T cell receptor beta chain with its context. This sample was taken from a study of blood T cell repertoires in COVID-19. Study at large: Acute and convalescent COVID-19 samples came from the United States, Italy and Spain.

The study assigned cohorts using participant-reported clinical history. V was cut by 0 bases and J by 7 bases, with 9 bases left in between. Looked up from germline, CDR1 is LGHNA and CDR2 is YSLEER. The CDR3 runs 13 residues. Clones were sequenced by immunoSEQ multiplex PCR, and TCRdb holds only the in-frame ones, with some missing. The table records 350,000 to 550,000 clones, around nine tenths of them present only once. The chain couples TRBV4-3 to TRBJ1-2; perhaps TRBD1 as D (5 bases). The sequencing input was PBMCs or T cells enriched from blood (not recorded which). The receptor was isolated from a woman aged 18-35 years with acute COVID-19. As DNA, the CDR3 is TGCGCCAGCAGCCAAGATGGAGGGGCTGGCTACACCTTC. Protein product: CASSQDGGAGYTF.